This T cell receptor beta chain was sequenced for a study of cytomegalovirus exposure and HLA in healthy donors. Study results and limitations: One later analysis, an examination of the 90 to 150 validation repertoires, found that first-cohort TCR clusters tended to co-occur in them. For cytomegalovirus status, the classifier reportedly gave diagnoses with high specificity and sensitivity.

A word on this clone: Its target is not known.

Here immunoSEQ multiplex PCR was the method, and the copy in TCRdb shows in-frame clones only, minus some. This sample has a few hundred thousand clones; approximately 90% occur once, and the top ten carry around 0.92%. Germline loops: CDR1 SEHNR, CDR2 FQNEAQ (reference sequence). Between the trimmed V and J ends, which lost 5 bases and 2 bases, there was a span of 13 bases. The CDR3 totals 14 residues. The clonotype was recovered from a woman aged 18 to 35 in good health and CMV-seronegative. The chain combines TRBV7-9 with TRBJ2-7, with D tentatively TRBD1 (6 bases). The sequenced sample consisted of PBMCs. CDR3 region: CASSMGTGTYEQYF. DNA for the CDR3: TGTGCCAGCAGCATGGGTACAGGGACCTACGAGCAGTACTTC.